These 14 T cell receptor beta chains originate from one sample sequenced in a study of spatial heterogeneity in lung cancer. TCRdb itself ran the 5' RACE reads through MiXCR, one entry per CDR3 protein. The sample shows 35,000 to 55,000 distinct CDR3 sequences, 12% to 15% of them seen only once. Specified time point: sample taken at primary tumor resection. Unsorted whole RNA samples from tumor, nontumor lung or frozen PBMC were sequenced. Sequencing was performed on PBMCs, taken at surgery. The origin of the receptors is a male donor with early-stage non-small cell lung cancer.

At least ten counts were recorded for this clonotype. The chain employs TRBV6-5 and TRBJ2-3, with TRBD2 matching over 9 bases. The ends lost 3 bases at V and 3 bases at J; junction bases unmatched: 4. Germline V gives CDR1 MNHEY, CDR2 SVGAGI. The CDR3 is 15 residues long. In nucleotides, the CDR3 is TGTGCCAGCAGTTATTTGGCGGGAGGGACAGATACGCAGTATTTT. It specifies CASSYLAGGTDTQYF.

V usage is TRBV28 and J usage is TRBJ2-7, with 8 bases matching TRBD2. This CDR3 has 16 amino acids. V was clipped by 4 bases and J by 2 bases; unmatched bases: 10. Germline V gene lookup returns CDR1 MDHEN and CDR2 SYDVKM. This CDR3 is CASSSLGAAGAYEQYF. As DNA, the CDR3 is TGTGCCAGCAGTTCCCTCGGAGCAGCGGGGGCCTACGAGCAGTACTTC.

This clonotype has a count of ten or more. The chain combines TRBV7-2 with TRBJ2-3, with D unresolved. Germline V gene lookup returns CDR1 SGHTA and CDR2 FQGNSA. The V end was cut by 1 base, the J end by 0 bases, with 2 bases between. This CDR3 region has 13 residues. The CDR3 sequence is CASSLVSTDTQYF. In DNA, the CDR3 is TGTGCCAGCAGCTTAGTGAGCACAGATACGCAGTATTTT.

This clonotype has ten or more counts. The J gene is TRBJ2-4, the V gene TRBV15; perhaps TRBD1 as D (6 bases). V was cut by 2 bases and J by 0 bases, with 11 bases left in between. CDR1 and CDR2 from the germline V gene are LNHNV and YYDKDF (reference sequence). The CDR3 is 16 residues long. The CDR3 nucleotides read TGTGCCACCAGCAGACGGGACACACTAGCCAAAAACATTCAGTACTTC. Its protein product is CATSRRDTLAKNIQYF.

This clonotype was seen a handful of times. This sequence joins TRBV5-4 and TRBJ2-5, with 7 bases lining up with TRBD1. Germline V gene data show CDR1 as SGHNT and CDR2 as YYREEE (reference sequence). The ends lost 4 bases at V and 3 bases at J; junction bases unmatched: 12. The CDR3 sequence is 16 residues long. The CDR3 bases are TGTGCCAGCAGCGATGACAGGGACGGGAAGGAAGAGACCCAGTACTTC. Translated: CASSDDRDGKEETQYF.

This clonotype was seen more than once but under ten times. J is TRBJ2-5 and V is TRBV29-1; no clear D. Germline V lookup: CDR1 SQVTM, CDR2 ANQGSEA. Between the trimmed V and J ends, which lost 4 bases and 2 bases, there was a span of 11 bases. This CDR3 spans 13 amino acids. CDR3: CSVGTEIQETQYF. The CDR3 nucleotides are TGCAGCGTTGGCACAGAGATACAAGAGACCCAGTACTTC.

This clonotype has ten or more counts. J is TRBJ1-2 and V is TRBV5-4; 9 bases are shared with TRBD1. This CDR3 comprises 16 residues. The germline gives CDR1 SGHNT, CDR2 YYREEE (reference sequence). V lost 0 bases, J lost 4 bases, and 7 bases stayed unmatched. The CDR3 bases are TGTGCCAGCAGCTTGGGTACAGGGGGCATAGGCTATGGCTACACCTTC. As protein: CASSLGTGGIGYGYTF.

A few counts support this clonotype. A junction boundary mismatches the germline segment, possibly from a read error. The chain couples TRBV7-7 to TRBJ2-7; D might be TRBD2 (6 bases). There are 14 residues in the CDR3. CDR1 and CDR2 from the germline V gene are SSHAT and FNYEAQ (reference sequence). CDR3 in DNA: TGTGCTAGCAGCTTAAGCAGGGAGGCTTCGGAGCAGTACTTC. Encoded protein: CASSLSREASEQYF.

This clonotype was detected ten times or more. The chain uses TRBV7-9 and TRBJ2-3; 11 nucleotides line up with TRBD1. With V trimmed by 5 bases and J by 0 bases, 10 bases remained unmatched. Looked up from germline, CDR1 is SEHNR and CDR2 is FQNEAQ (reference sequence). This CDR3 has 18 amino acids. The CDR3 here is CASSPTPGQGVSTDTQYF. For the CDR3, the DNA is TGTGCCAGCAGCCCGACCCCGGGACAGGGGGTCAGCACAGATACGCAGTATTTT.

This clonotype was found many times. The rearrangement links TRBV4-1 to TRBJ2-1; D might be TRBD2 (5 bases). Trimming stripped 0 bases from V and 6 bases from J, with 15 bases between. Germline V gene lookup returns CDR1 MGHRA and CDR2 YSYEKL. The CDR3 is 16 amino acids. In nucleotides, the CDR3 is TGCGCCAGCAGCCAAGATATACAACTAGGGCCCAATGAGCAGTTCTTC. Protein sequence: CASSQDIQLGPNEQFF.

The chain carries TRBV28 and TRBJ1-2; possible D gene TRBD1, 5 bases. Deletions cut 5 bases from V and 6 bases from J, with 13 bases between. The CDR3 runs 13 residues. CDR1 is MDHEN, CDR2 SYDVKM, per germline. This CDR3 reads CASSRNLGDGYTF. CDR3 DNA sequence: TGTGCCAGCAGTCGCAACCTGGGGGATGGCTACACCTTC.

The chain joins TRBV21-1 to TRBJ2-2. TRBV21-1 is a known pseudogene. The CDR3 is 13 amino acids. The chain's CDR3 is CASSKEYTGELFF. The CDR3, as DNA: TGTGCCAGCAGCAAAGAGTACACCGGGGAGCTGTTTTTT.

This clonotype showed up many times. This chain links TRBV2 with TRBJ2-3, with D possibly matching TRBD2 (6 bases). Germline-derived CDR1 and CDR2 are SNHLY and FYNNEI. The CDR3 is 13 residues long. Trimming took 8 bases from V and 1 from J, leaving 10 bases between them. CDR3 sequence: CASSGVGTDTQYF. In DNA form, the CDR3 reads TGTGCCAGCTCGGGGGTTGGCACAGATACGCAGTATTTT.

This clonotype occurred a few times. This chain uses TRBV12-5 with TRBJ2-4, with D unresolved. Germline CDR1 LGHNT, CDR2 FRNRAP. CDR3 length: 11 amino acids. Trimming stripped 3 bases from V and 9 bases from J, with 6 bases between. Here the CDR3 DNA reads TGTGCTAGTGGTTTAGGCGGCATTCAGTACTTC. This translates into CASGLGGIQYF.